This entry lists 30 T cell receptor beta chains sequenced from one sample in a study of tumor-infiltrating lymphocytes in glioblastoma multiforme. Multiple V-beta primers and a C-beta primer amplified TCRB from RNA. TCRdb redid the calling of the multiplex PCR reads with MiXCR, one entry per CDR3 protein. The profile shows about 13,000 distinct CDR3 sequences, around 70% of them singletons. The sample taken for sequencing was brain tumor tissue. These receptors were taken from a male donor with glioblastoma.

A remark on this clonotype: The junction differs from germline at one of its ends, possibly a read error. J is TRBJ2-1 and V is TRBV4-2; D is possibly TRBD2 (6 bases). Germline lookup yields CDR1 LGHNA and CDR2 YNFKEQ. The CDR3 has 15 residues. This chain's CDR3 is CPSSQGDSADNEQFF. The CDR3, as DNA: TGTCCCAGCAGCCAAGGGGACTCCGCGGACAATGAGCAGTTCTTC.

This chain links TRBV5-5 with TRBJ2-5; D not certain. V lost 0 bases, J lost 2 bases, and 5 bases lay in between. Germline loops: CDR1 SGHKS, CDR2 YYEKEE (reference sequence). This CDR3 region has 13 residues. CDR3 nucleotide sequence: TGTGCCAGCAGCTTGGCTTGGCAAGAGACCCAGTACTTC. Translation gives CASSLAWQETQYF.

This clonotype showed up just a few times. CDR3 DNA: TGTGCCAGCAGCCTAGGTAGCAGGAGGGCGCGAAGCACAGATACGCAGTATTTT. Translated: CASSLGSRRARSTDTQYF. V gene TRBV4-2 combines with J gene TRBJ2-3; perhaps TRBD2 as D (6 bases). Between the trimmed V and J ends, which lost 4 bases and 0 bases, there was a span of 20 bases. Germline CDR1 and CDR2: LGHNA and YNFKEQ. The CDR3 covers 18 residues.

The J gene is TRBJ2-1, the V gene TRBV6-1, with 12 nucleotides matching TRBD2. CDR3 size: 19 residues. The V gene end was trimmed by 2 bases and the J gene end by 1 base; junction bases not matched to a gene: 9. Per the germline V gene, CDR1 is MNHNS and CDR2 is SASEGT. The CDR3 spells CASSEPLAGGPWSYNEQFF. In nucleotides, the CDR3 is TGTGCCAGCAGTGAACCTCTAGCGGGGGGGCCGTGGTCCTACAATGAGCAGTTCTTC.

The gene calls are TRBV29-1 and TRBJ1-1; D remains ambiguous. The CDR3 is 13 residues long. Germline loops: CDR1 SQVTM, CDR2 ANQGSEA. The V gene lost 4 bases and the J gene lost 1 base, with 10 bases spanning the gap. As DNA, the CDR3 is TGCAGCGTTGGGAGCCCAGAGAACACTGAAGCTTTCTTT. Its protein product is CSVGSPENTEAFF.

This clonotype has a count of ten or more. The junction does not match germline at one end; this may be a read error. This chain joins TRBV2 and TRBJ2-1; D is unresolved. Germline-derived CDR1 and CDR2 are SNHLY and FYNNEI. The CDR3 consists of 13 residues. The CDR3 here is CASTETANNEQFF. The CDR3 coding sequence is TGTGCCAGCACTGAAACGGCTAACAATGAGCAGTTCTTC.

This clonotype was detected only a few times. The rearrangement uses TRBV20-1 and TRBJ2-7, with D uncertain. The germline gives CDR1 DFQATT, CDR2 SNEGSKA (reference sequence). The CDR3 extends over 12 amino acids. V was trimmed by 3 bases and J by 5 bases, leaving 11 bases between them. The CDR3 loop is CSARKLTDEQYF. DNA of the CDR3: TGCAGTGCTAGGAAACTGACTGACGAGCAGTACTTC.

This sequence joins TRBV11-3 and TRBJ2-3; D unclear. The V end was cut by 0 bases, the J end by 5 bases, with 15 bases between. The germline V gene has CDR1 SGHNT and CDR2 YENEEA. CDR3 length: 16 amino acids. The CDR3 DNA reads TGTGCCAGCAGCTTAGATCGGCTAGTTTCCCGAGATACGCAGTATTTT. Residues: CASSLDRLVSRDTQYF. The variable domain in full, completed from reference TRBV11-3 and TRBJ2-3, reads EAGVVQSPRYKIIEKKQPVAFWCNPISGHNTLYWYLQNLGQGPELLIRYENEEAVDDSQLPKDRFSAERLKGVDSTLKIQPAELGDSAVYLCASSLDRLVSRDTQYFGPGTRLTVL.

On this clonotype: A read error may account for a junction end that differs from germline. V usage is TRBV20-1 and J usage is TRBJ2-2; possibly TRBD1 or TRBD2 for D (5 bases each). The CDR3 loop spans 16 amino acids. Germline loops: CDR1 DFQATT, CDR2 SNEGSKA (reference sequence). The chain's CDR3 is CSASSPEGHLIGEMFF. In DNA, the CDR3 is TGCAGTGCTAGCAGCCCCGAAGGACACCTTATCGGGGAGATGTTTTTT.

This clonotype was seen more than once but under ten times. V usage is TRBV11-1 and J usage is TRBJ2-1; TRBD2 is a possible D gene (6 bases). The V gene lost 5 bases and the J gene lost 3 bases, with 14 bases spanning the gap. Germline values: CDR1 SGHAT, CDR2 FQDESV (reference sequence). The CDR3 is made up of 15 amino acids. CDR3 in DNA: TGTGCCAGCAGCCCCGGACGGGAGAACTACAATGAGCAGTTCTTC. This codes for CASSPGRENYNEQFF.

This clonotype was detected a few times. Possible read error: a much larger clone is one base away. This chain links TRBV20-1 with TRBJ2-5, with TRBD2 identical over 8 bases. Trimming at V came to 7 bases and at J to 7 bases, leaving 17 bases not matched to a gene. From germline, CDR1 is DFQATT and CDR2 SNEGSKA (reference sequence). The CDR3 runs 15 residues. CDR3 region: CSGGETSVPEVTQYF. The CDR3 DNA reads TGCAGTGGGGGGGAGACTAGCGTCCCAGAAGTGACCCAGTACTTC.

This chain joins TRBV4-1 and TRBJ2-1, with a tentative D call TRBD2 (5 bases). The CDR3 loop spans 15 amino acids. V was pared by 3 bases and J by 8 bases, with 17 bases between. In germline, CDR1 is MGHRA, CDR2 YSYEKL. CDR3 nucleotides: TGCGCCAGCAGCCATGCAGGACTGGGTTCGGATGAGCAGTTCTTC. This encodes CASSHAGLGSDEQFF.

The rearrangement joins TRBV19 to TRBJ2-7, with 13 bases matching TRBD2. The J segment lost 3 bases and the V segment lost 5 bases, leaving 7 bases of the junction unmatched. Germline V gene sequence: CDR1 LNHDA, CDR2 SQIVND (reference sequence). The CDR3 is 16 amino acids. The CDR3 sequence: CASSGGTSGMDYEQYF. CDR3 nucleotides: TGTGCCAGTAGTGGGGGGACTAGCGGGATGGACTACGAGCAGTACTTC.

The gene calls are TRBV29-1 and TRBJ1-6; D may be TRBD1 (6 bases). The CDR3 runs to 13 residues. Between the trimmed V and J ends, which lost 4 bases and 19 bases, there was a span of 23 bases. The germline V gene encodes CDR1 SQVTM and CDR2 ANQGSEA. The CDR3, as DNA: TGCAGCGTTGCCAGGGACATAGAATCACCCCCTCACTTT. Encoded protein: CSVARDIESPPHF.

In this sample, this clonotype turned up a few times. The chain joins TRBV2 to TRBJ2-7; 10 bases match TRBD1. Germline-derived CDR1 and CDR2 are SNHLY and FYNNEI. The CDR3 runs 12 residues. V dropped 6 bases and J dropped 7; count of bases not matched to a gene: 3. The CDR3 is CASRDRGKEQYF. CDR3 sequence (DNA): TGTGCCAGCAGGGACAGGGGGAAAGAGCAGTACTTC.

This clonotype was found many times. The J gene is TRBJ2-7, the V gene TRBV11-1; D gene ambiguous. This CDR3 is 12 amino acids long. Germline CDR1 SGHAT, CDR2 FQDESV (reference sequence). V gave up 0 bases and J gave up 0 bases, with 0 bases separating them. The CDR3 loop reads CASSLASYEQYF. In DNA, the CDR3 is TGTGCCAGCAGCTTAGCCTCCTACGAGCAGTACTTC.

With regard to this clonotype: The junction differs from germline at one of its ends, possibly a read error. The CDR3 DNA follows: TGTGCCAGCAGCCAAGGTAGCGGGAGGACGCGAAGCACAGGTACGCAGTATTTT. Translated: CASSQGSGRTRSTGTQYF. V gene TRBV4-2 combines with J gene TRBJ2-3; TRBD2 agrees at 10 bases. Germline CDR1 reads LGHNA; CDR2 reads YNFKEQ. The CDR3 sequence is 18 residues long.

In the case of this clonotype: A junction end diverges from the germline sequence, so it may reflect a read error. The chain employs TRBV10-2 and TRBJ2-1; no firm D call. This CDR3 has 12 amino acids. Germline V gives CDR1 WSHSY, CDR2 SAAADI. The CDR3 protein is CTSSTVGNEQFF. Written as DNA, the CDR3 is TGCACCAGCAGTACAGTGGGCAATGAGCAGTTCTTC.

As for this clonotype: Compared with germline, one end of the junction differs, possibly owing to a read error. The chain carries TRBV5-4 and TRBJ2-5, with D unclear. The CDR3 spans 13 residues. Germline V gene lookup returns CDR1 SGHNT and CDR2 YYREEE (reference sequence). The CDR3 protein is CASSFANQETKYF. CDR3 nucleotides: TGTGCCAGCAGCTTTGCCAACCAAGAGACCAAGTACTTC.

This clonotype was counted at least ten times. The V call is TRBV28, the J call TRBJ2-5, with TRBD2 identical over 12 bases. Germline V gene data show CDR1 as MDHEN and CDR2 as SYDVKM. This CDR3 contains 15 residues. With V trimmed by 7 bases and J by 1 base, 4 bases remained unmatched. CDR3 coding DNA: TGTGCCAGCACCTGGACTAGCGGGGCCCAAGAGACCCAGTACTTC. Translating it yields CASTWTSGAQETQYF.

The J gene is TRBJ2-2, the V gene TRBV11-2, with D perhaps TRBD1 or TRBD2 (6 bases each). In germline, CDR1 is SGHAT, CDR2 FQNNGV. Trimming shortened V by 1 base and J by 4 bases, and 10 bases separated the two germline ends. This CDR3 has 15 residues. The CDR3 region has the DNA TGTGCCAGCAGCTTAGGCGGAGGGGGCACCGGGGAGCTGTTTTTT. This gives the protein CASSLGGGGTGELFF.

Of note for this clonotype: A read error may produce the germline difference seen at one junction end. The J gene is TRBJ2-3, the V gene TRBV6-5; 7 nucleotides match TRBD1. CDR3 length: 13 residues. Germline values: CDR1 MNHEY, CDR2 SVGAGI. CDR3 coding DNA: TGTGCCCTAGGGGGCGGTCCCGCAGATACGCAGTACTTT. It codes for CALGGGPADTQYF.

This chain connects TRBV5-5 to TRBJ2-6, with TRBD1 identical over 7 bases. The CDR3 runs 21 residues. With V trimmed by 5 bases and J by 0 bases, 20 bases remained unmatched. CDR1 SGHKS and CDR2 YYEKEE come from the germline V gene (reference sequence). The CDR3, as DNA: TGTGCCAGCAGATTGCCGCCCTCGAGGGGACAGATACTCTCTGGGGCCAACGTCCTGACTTTC. It translates to CASRLPPSRGQILSGANVLTF.

CDR3: CSARDQTTGVGSPLHF. CDR3 DNA: TGCAGTGCTAGAGATCAAACGACAGGGGTAGGCTCACCCCTCCACTTT. The chain uses TRBV20-1 and TRBJ1-6; 8 nucleotides agree with TRBD1. The V gene end was trimmed by 0 bases and the J gene end by 10 bases; junction bases not matched to a gene: 11. The V gene's germline CDR1 is DFQATT and CDR2 SNEGSKA (reference sequence). This CDR3 comprises 16 residues.

The chain is built from TRBV14 and TRBJ2-7; possibly TRBD2 for D (5 bases). The CDR3 has 14 residues. With 1 base removed from V and 3 bases from J, the gap between germline ends came to 10 bases. CDR1 SGHDN and CDR2 FVKESK come from the germline V gene. The CDR3 nucleotides read TGTGCCAGCAGCCAAGGAGGGATCTACTACGAGCAGTACTTC. Translating gives CASSQGGIYYEQYF.

A note on this clonotype: A much more abundant neighbour one base away suggests this may be a read error. This chain links TRBV29-1 with TRBJ2-7, with D tentatively TRBD1 or TRBD2 (5 bases each). The CDR3 length is 13 residues. CDR1 SQVTM and CDR2 ANQGSEA come from the germline V gene. Between the trimmed V and J ends, which lost 4 bases and 3 bases, there was a span of 13 bases. The CDR3 is CSVAPRGVYEQYF. The CDR3 DNA follows: TGCAGCGTTGCCCCAAGGGGAGTCTACGAGCAGTACTTC.

Comments on this clonotype: An end of the junction does not agree with germline; a read error may underlie this. This chain uses TRBV10-2 with TRBJ2-1; D gene uncertain. This CDR3 has 14 residues. Germline lookup yields CDR1 WSHSY and CDR2 SAAADI. CDR3 DNA: TGCGCCAGCGGTGAGTCAGGTAGCCATGGGTTCCAGTTCTTC. This sequence encodes CASGESGSHGFQFF.

This chain uses TRBV6-2 or TRBV6-3 with TRBJ1-2; D is unclear. Trimming left V 0 bases short and J 4 bases short, with 3 bases between. This CDR3 is built from 12 residues. Germline V gene sequence: CDR1 MNHEY, CDR2 SVGEGT. The DNA of the CDR3 is TGTGCCAGCAGTTACTCCTTCTATGGCTACACCTTC. This translates into CASSYSFYGYTF.

Worth noting for this clonotype: The conserved phenylalanine or tryptophan is not found at the CDR3 terminus, so this likely reflects a read error. The chain carries TRBV5-1 and TRBJ2-3; D uncertain. Germline-derived CDR1 and CDR2 are SGHRS and YFSETQ. The CDR3 length is 12 residues. The CDR3 sequence is CASSLFADMQYY. CDR3 DNA sequence: TGCGCCAGCAGCTTGTTTGCAGATATGCAGTATTAT.

Regarding this clonotype: A read error may produce the germline difference seen at one junction end. This rearrangement joins TRBV11-1 to TRBJ2-7, with 7 bases that match TRBD1. In germline, CDR1 is SGHAT, CDR2 FQDESV (reference sequence). This CDR3 is built from 16 residues. The CDR3 sequence is CASGLARLGRGYEQYF. The DNA of the CDR3 is TGTGCCAGCGGCTTAGCGCGTCTTGGCAGGGGGTATGAGCAGTACTTC.